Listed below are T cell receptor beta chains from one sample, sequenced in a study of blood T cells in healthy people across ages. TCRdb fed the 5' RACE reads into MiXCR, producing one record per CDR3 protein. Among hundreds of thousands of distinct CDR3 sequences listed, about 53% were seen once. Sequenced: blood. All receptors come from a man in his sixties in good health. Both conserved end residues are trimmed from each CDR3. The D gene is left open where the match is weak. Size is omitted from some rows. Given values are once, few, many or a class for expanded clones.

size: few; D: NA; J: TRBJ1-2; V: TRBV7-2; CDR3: ASSARRVGPNYGYT
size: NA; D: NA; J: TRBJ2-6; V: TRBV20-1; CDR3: SAPADSGANVLT
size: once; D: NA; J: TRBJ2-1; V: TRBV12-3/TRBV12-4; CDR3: ASSFPLMGTSSYNEQF
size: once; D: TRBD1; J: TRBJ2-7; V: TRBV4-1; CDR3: ASSQTGQGLGEQY
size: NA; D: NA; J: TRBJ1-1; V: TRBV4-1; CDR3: ASSQVGGEAF
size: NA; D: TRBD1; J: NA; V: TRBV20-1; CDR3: SARGPTGGGGLETQY
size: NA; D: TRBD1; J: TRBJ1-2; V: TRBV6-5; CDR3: ASSYSTGGLYGYT
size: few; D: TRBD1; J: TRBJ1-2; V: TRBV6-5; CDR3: ARRLTGKGYYGYT
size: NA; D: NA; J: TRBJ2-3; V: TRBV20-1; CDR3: SASPPGVGTDTQY
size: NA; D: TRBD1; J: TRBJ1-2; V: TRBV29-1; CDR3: SVESGTGQGYGYT
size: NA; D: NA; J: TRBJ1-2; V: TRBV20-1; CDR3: SAKTTDGYT
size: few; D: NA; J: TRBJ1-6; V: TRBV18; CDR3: ASSAGGNSPLH
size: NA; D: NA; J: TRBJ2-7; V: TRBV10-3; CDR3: AISESIGFYEQY
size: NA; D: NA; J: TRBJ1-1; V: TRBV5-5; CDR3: ASSPQGRAEAF
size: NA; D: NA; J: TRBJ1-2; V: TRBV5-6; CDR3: ASSFASRVPDTYGYT
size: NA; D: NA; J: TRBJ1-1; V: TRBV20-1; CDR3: SATPGGGTEAF
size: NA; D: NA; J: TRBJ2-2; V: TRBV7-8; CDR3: ASSLSTLGGELF
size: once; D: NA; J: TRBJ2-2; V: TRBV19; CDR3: ASGGLLSTGELF
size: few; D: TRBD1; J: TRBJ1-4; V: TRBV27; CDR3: ASSRQTGGIEKLF
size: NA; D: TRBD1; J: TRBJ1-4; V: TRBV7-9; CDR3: ASSPPGQGGSEKLV
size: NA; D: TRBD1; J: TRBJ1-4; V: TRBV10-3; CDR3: AIKGTGTNEKLF
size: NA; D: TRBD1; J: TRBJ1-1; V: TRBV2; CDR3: ASRGQGATSEAF
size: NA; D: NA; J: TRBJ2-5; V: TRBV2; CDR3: ASSPPAETQY
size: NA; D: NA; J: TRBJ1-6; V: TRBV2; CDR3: ASSVGRGDNSPLH
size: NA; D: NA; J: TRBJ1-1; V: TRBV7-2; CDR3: ASSMSMNTEAF
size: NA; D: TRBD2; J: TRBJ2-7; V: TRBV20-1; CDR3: SARGGLAGLEQY
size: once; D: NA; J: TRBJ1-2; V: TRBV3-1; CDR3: ASSQDPLYGYT
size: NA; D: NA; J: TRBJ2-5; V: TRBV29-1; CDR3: SVESGVQTQY
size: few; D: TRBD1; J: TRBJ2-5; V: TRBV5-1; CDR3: ASSAGQEETQY
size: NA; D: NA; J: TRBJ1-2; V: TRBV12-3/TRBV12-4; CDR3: ASSSQGVLIDGYT
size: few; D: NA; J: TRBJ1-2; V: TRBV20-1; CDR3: QEAGDGYT
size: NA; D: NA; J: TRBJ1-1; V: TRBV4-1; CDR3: ASSRSGAEAF
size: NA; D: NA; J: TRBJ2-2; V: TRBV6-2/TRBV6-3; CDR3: ASSYLGELF
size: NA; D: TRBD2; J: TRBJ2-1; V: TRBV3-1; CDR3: ASSQILTSGVQF
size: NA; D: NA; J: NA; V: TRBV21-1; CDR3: ASSKAPRVNEQY
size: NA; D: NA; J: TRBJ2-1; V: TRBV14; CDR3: ASSQGTFSYNEQF
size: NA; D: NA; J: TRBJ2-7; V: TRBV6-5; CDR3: ASSADGYEQY
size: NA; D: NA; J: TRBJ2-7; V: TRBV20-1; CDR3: SAGGGLASSYEQY
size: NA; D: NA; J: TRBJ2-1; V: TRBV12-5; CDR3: ASGSWVSYNEQF
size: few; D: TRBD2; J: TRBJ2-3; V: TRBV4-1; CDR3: ASSQDIRTSGATQY
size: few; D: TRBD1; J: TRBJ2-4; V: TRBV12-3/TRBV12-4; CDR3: ASSPGTGIIAKNIQY
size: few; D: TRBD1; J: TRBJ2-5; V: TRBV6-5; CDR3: ASSPDRRETQY
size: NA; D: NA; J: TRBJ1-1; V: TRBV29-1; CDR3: SAETDLNTEAF
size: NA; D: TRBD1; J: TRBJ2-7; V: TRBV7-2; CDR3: ASSLKGQSHYEQY
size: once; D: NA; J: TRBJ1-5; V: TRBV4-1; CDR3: ASSQGTESNQPQH
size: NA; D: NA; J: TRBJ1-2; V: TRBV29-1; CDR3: SATPQGNYGYT
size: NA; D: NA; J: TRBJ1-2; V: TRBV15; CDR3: ATRGSPNYGYT
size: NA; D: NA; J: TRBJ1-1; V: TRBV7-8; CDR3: ASSLDWTSGRAF
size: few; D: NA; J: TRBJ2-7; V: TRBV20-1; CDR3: SARDLSGSGYEQY
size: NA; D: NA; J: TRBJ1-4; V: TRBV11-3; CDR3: ASEGEELF
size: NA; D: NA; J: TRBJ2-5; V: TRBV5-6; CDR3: ASSLVAGYQETQY
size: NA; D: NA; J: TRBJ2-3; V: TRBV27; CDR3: ASSSTGTPDADTQY
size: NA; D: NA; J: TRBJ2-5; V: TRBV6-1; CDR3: ASSEFRGETQY
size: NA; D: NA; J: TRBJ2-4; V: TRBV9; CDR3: ASSVSGAKNIQY
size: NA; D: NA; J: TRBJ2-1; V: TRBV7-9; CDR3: ASSWTPGESNNEQF
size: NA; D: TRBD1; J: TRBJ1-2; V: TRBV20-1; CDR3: SARATVDRGGGYGYT
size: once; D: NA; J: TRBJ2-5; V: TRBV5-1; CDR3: ASSLALIRTETQY
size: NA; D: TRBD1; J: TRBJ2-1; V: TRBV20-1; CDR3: SAQGQGAVDEQF
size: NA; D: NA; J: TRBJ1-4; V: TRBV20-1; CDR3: SAKESLNEKLF
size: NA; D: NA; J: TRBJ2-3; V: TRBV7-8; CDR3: ASSSQYTQY